The rows below give T cell receptor beta chains drawn from one sample of a study of CD8+ T cells in alopecia areata. Assay used: immunoSEQ multiplex PCR; TCRdb lists only in-frame clones, some missing. Among about 270,000 clones listed, 60% were seen once. Sequenced material: CD4+ T cells sorted from blood, taken at week 52, from a patient treated with tofacitinib. Source of these receptors: a human donor with alopecia areata. Each CDR3 is given with its conserved first and last residue.

V gene	J gene	CDR3 protein
TRBV4-3	TRBJ2-5	CASSQERKGTQYF
TRBV30	TRBJ1-2	CAWSRQGAGGYTF
TRBV11-2	TRBJ1-2	CASSYTGTGYDGYTF
TRBV27	TRBJ1-1	CASSPGQGRTEAFF
TRBV7-9	TRBJ1-5	CASSLGTGGLNQPQHF
TRBV6-1	TRBJ1-6	CASTFRDRDSPLHF
TRBV5-6	TRBJ1-3	CASSLVLSSGNTIYF
TRBV30	TRBJ2-1	CAWGGQVSSYNEQFF
TRBV2	TRBJ2-7	CASSETPVGGGEQYF
TRBV2	TRBJ2-1	CASRWSGSYNEQFF